The table lists the clone carrying this TCR beta chain with many counts. Antigen specificity is unknown. These data are taken from a study of regulatory T cells in long-lasting Graves disease. The authors built TCR beta libraries using iRepertoire HTBI primers and Arm-PCR of CDR3 regions. TCRdb processed the multiplex PCR reads anew with MiXCR; each CDR3 protein has one entry. The sample contains 200,000 to 250,000 distinct CDR3 sequences, roughly 21% of which appear only once. Whole-study findings and limits: Graves' patients with persistent disease showed TCR diversity lower than patients newly diagnosed. Favoring TRBV28, TRBJ1-2 and TRBJ2-5 was a feature seen in persistent disease.

The V segment lost 2 bases and the J segment 6 bases; nucleotides outside the gene matches: 7. Germline V gene data show CDR1 as MDHEN and CDR2 as SYDVKM. There are 15 residues in the CDR3. Time point specified: newly diagnosed GD, antithyroid drugs for less than 3 months. The TCR library was made from RNA extracted from PBMCs. The J gene is TRBJ2-7, the V gene TRBV28, with 10 nucleotides matching TRBD2. The receptor was derived from a female donor with Graves disease. This material consisted of peripheral blood mononuclear cells (PBMCs), taken at new diagnosis, from a patient treated with antithyroid drugs. The CDR3 here is CASSLVSGGAGEQYF. Here the CDR3 DNA reads TGTGCCAGCAGTTTAGTCAGCGGGGGGGCGGGCGAGCAGTACTTC.